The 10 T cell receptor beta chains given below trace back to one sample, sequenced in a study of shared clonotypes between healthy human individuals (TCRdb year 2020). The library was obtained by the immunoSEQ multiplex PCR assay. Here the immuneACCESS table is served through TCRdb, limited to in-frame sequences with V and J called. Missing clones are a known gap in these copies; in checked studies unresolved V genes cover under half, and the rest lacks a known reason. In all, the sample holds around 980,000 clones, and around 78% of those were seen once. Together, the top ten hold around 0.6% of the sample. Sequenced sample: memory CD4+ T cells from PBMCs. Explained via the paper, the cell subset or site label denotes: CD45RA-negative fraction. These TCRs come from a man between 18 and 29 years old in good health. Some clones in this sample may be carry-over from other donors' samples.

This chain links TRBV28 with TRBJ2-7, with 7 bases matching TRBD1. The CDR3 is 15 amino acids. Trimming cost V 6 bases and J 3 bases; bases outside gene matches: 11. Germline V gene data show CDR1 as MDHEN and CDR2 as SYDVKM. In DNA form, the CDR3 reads TGTGCCAGCAGCGAATACCCGGGACAGAGCTACGAGCAGTACTTC. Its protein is CASSEYPGQSYEQYF. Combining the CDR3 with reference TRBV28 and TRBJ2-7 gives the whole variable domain DVKVTQSSRYLVKRTGEKVFLECVQDMDHENMFWYRQDPGLGLRLIYFSYDVKMKEKGDIPEGYSVSREKKERFSLILESASTNQTSMYLCASSEYPGQSYEQYFGPGTRLTVT.

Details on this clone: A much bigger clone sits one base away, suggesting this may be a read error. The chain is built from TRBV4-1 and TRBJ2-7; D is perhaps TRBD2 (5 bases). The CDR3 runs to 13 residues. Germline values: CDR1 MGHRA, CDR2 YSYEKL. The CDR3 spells CVSSQTGSYEQYF. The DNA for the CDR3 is TGCGTCAGCAGCCAAACGGGATCCTACGAGCAGTACTTC.

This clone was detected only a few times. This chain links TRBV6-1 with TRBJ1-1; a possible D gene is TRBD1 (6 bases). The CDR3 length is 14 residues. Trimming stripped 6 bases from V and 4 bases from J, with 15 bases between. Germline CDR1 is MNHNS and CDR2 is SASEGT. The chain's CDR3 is CASRGPGAGTEAFF. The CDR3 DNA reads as TGTGCCAGCAGGGGCCCAGGGGCGGGCACTGAAGCTTTCTTT.

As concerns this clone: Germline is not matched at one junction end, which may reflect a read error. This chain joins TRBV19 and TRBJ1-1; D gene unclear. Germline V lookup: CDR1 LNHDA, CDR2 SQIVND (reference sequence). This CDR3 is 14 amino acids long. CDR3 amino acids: CASSMRGSGTEAFF. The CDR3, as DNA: TGTGCTAGTAGTATGCGAGGGTCGGGTACTGAAGCTTTCTTT.

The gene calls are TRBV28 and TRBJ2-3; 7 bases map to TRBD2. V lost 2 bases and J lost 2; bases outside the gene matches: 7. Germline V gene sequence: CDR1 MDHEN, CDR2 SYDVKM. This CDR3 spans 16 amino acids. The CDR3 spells CASSLGASGYTDTQYF. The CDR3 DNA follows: TGTGCCAGCAGTTTAGGGGCTAGCGGCTACACAGATACGCAGTATTTT.

The CDR3: CASSRATASSNYGYTF. The CDR3 nucleotides read TGTGCCAGCAGCCGAGCCACAGCCTCAAGCAACTATGGCTACACCTTC. V is TRBV7-2 and J is TRBJ1-2; the D is unclear. Germline lookup yields CDR1 SGHTA and CDR2 FQGNSA. The CDR3 spans 16 residues. Trimming took off 5 bases at V and 2 bases at J, with 18 bases between the two ends. The complete variable domain, with remaining parts taken from reference TRBV7-2 and TRBJ1-2, reads GAGVSQSPSNKVTEKGKDVELRCDPISGHTALYWYRQSLGQGLEFLIYFQGNSAPDKSGLPSDRFSAERTGGSVSTLTIQRTQQEDSAVYLCASSRATASSNYGYTFGSGTRLTVV.

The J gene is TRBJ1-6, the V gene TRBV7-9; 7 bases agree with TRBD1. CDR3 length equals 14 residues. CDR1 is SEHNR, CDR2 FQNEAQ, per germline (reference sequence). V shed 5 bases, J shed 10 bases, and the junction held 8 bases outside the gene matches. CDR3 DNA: TGTGCCAGCAGCCGGGACAGAGGTGGATCACCCCTCCACTTT. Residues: CASSRDRGGSPLHF.

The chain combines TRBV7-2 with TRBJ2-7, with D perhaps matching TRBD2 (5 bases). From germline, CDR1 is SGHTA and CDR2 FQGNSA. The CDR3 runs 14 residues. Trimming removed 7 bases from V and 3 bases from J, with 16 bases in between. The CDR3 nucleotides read TGTGCCAGCACCAAGCAGTATGGGAGCTACGAGCAGTACTTC. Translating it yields CASTKQYGSYEQYF.

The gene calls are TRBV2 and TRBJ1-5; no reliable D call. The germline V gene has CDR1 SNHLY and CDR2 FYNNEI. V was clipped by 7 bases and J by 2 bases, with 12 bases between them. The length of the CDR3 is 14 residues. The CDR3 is CASTLTNGNQPQHF. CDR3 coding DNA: TGTGCCAGCACCTTGACTAACGGCAATCAGCCCCAGCATTTT.

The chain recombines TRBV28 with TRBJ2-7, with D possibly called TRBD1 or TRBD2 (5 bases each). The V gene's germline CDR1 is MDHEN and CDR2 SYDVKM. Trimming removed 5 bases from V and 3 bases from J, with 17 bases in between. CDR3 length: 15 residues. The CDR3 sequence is CASSLGGTGRYEQYF. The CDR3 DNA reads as TGTGCCAGCAGTCTCGGCGGAACGGGACGCTACGAGCAGTACTTC.